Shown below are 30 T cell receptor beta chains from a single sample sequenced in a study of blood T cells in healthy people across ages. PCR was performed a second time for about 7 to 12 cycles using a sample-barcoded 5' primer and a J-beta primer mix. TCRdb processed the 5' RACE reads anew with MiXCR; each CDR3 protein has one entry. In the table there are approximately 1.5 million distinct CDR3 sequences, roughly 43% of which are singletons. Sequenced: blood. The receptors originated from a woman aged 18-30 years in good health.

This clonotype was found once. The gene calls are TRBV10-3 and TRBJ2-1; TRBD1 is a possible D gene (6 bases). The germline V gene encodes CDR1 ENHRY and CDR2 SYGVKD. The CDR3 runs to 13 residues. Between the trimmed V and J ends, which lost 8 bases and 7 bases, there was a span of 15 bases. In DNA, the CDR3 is TGTGCCATCCGACGGGGACATACGAATGAGCAGTTCTTC. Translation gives CAIRRGHTNEQFF.

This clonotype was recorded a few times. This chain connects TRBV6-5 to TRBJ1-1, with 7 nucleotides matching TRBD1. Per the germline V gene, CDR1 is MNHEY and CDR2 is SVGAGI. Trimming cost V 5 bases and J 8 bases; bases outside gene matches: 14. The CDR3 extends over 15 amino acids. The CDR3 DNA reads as TGTGCCAGCAGTGACCCTGGAGGGGGCGCGACCGAAGCTTTCTTT. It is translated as CASSDPGGGATEAFF.

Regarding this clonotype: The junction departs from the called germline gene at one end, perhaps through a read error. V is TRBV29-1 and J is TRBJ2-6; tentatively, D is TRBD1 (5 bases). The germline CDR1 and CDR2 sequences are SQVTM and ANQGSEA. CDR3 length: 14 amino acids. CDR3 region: CSVVSSSGADVLTF. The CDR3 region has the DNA TGCAGCGTTGTGAGCAGCTCTGGGGCCGACGTCCTGACTTTC.

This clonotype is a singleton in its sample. Here the CDR3 reads CASSGAGGRSPLHF. CDR3 nucleotides: TGTGCCAGCAGTGGGGCAGGGGGCCGTTCACCCCTCCACTTT. The chain recombines TRBV6-1 with TRBJ1-6; TRBD1 agrees at 8 bases. The junction had 5 bases not matched to a gene; V was cut back by 4 bases and J by 9 bases. The length of the CDR3 is 14 residues. Germline V gene lookup returns CDR1 MNHNS and CDR2 SASEGT.

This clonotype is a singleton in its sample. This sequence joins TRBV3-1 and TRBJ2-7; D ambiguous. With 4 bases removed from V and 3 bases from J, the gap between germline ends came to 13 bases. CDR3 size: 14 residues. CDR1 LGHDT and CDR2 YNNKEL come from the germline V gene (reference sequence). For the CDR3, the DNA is TGTGCCAGCAGCCCCGAGGTTACAAACTACGAGCAGTACTTC. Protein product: CASSPEVTNYEQYF.

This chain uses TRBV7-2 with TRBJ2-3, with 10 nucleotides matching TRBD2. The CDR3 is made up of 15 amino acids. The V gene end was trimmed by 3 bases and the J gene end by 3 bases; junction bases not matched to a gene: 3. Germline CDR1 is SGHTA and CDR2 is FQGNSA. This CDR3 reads CASSFPTSGTDTQYF. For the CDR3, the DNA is TGTGCCAGCAGCTTCCCGACTAGCGGGACAGATACGCAGTATTTT.

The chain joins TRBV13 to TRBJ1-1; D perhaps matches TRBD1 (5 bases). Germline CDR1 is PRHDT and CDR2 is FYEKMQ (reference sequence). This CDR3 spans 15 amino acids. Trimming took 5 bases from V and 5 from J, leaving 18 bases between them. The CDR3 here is CASSNARAGRTEAFF. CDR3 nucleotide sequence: TGTGCCAGCAGCAACGCTAGGGCAGGGAGGACTGAAGCTTTCTTT.

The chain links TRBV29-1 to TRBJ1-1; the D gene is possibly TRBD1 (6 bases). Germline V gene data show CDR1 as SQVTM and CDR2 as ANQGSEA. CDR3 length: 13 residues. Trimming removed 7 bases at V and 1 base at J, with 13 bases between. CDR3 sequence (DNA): TGCAGCGCCCGGACAGCGGGGAACACTGAAGCTTTCTTT. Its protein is CSARTAGNTEAFF.

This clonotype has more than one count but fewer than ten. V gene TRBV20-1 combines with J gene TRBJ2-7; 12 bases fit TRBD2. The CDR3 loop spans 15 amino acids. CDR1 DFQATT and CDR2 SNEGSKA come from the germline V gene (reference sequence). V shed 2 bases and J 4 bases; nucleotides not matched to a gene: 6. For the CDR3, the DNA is TGCAGTGCTAGATTTCTAGCGGGAGGGCCTTACGAGCAGTACTTC. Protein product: CSARFLAGGPYEQYF.

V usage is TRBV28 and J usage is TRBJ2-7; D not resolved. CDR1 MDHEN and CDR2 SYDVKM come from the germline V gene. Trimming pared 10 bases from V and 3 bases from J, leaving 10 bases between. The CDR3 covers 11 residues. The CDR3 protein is CATADIYEQYF. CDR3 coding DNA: TGTGCCACCGCAGATATCTACGAGCAGTACTTC. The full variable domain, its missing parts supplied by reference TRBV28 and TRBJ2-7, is DVKVTQSSRYLVKRTGEKVFLECVQDMDHENMFWYRQDPGLGLRLIYFSYDVKMKEKGDIPEGYSVSREKKERFSLILESASTNQTSMYLCATADIYEQYFGPGTRLTVT.

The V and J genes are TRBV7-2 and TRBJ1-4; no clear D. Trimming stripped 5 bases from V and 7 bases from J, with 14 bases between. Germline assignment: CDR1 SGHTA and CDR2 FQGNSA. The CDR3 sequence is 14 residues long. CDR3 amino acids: CASSPRVSGEKLFF. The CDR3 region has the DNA TGTGCCAGCAGCCCAAGGGTGTCGGGTGAAAAACTGTTTTTT. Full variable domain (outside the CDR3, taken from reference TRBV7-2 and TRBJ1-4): GAGVSQSPSNKVTEKGKDVELRCDPISGHTALYWYRQSLGQGLEFLIYFQGNSAPDKSGLPSDRFSAERTGGSVSTLTIQRTQQEDSAVYLCASSPRVSGEKLFFGSGTQLSVL.

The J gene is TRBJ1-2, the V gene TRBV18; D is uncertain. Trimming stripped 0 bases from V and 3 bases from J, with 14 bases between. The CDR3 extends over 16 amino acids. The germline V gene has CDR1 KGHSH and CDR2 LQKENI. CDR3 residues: CASSPPWARRYYGYTF. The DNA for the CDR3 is TGTGCCAGCTCACCACCTTGGGCCAGACGCTACTATGGCTACACCTTC.

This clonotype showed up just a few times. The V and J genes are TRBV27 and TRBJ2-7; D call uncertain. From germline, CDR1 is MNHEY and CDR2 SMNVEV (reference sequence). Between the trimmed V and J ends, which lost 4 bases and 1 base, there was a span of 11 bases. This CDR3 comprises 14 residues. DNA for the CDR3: TGTGCCAGCAGTTCGGAGCCCTCGTCCTACGAGCAGTACTTC. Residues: CASSSEPSSYEQYF.

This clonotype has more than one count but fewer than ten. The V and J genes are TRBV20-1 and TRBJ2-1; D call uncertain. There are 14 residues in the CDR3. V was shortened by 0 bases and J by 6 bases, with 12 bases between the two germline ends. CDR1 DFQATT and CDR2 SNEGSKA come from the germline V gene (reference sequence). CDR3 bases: TGCAGTGCTAGAGATACGCACCACGGCAATGAGCAGTTCTTC. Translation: CSARDTHHGNEQFF.

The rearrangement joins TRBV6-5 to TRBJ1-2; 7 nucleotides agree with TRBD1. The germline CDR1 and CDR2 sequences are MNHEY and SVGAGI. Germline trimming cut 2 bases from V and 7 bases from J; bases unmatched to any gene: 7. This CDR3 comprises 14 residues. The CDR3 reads CASSYTGESGGYTF. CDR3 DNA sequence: TGTGCCAGCAGTTACACAGGGGAGTCTGGTGGCTACACCTTC.

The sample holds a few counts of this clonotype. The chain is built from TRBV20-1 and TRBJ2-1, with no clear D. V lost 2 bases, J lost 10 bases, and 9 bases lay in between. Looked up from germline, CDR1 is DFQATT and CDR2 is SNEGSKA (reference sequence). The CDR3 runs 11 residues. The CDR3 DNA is TGCAGTGCTAGAAACCGCCCAGAGCAGTTCTTC. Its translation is CSARNRPEQFF.

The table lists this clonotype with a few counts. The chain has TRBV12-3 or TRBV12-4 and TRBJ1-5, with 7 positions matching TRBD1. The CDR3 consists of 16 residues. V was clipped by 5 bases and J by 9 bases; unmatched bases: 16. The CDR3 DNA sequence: TGTGCCAGCAGTAGGGACAGCGGACGTTTATTCGGGCCCCAGCATTTT. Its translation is CASSRDSGRLFGPQHF.

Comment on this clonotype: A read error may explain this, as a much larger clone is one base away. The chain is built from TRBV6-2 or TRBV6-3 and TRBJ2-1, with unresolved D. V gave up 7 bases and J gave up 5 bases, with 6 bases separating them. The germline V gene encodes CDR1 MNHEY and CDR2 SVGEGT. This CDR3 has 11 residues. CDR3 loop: CASTRNNEQFF. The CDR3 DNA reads TGTGCCAGCACCCGGAACAATGAGCAGTTCTTC.

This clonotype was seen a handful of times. DNA for the CDR3: TGTGCCAGCAGCTTAGAATATACAGGGGGGAAAGCTTTCTTT. Translation: CASSLEYTGGKAFF. The chain recombines TRBV7-8 with TRBJ1-1; 8 nucleotides line up with TRBD1. Trimming at V came to 1 base and at J to 9 bases, leaving 7 bases not matched to a gene. The CDR3 consists of 14 residues. The germline gives CDR1 SGHVS, CDR2 FQNEAQ.

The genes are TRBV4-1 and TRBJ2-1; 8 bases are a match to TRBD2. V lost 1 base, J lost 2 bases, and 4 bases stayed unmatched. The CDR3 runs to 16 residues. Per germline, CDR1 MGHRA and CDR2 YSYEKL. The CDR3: CASSQVALAAYNEQFF. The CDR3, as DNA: TGCGCCAGCAGCCAAGTTGCACTAGCGGCCTACAATGAGCAGTTCTTC.

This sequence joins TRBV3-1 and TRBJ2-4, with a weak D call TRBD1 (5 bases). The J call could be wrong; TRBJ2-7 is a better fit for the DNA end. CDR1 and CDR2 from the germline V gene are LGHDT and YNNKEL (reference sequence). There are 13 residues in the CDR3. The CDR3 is CASSTDKNYEQYF. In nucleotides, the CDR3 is TGTGCCAGCAGCACGGACAAAAACTACGAGCAGTACTTC.

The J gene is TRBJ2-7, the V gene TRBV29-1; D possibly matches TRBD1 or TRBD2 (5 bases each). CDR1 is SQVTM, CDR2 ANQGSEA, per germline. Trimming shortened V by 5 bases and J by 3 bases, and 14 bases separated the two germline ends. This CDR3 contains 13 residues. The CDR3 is CSVTGTSLYEQYF. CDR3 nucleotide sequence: TGCAGCGTTACCGGGACCTCTCTCTACGAGCAGTACTTC.

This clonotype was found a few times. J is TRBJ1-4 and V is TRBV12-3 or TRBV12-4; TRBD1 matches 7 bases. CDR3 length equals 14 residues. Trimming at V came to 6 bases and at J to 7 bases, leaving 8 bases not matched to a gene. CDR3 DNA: TGTGCCAGCAGGGGTACAGGGGCGCGTGAAAAACTGTTTTTT. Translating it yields CASRGTGAREKLFF.

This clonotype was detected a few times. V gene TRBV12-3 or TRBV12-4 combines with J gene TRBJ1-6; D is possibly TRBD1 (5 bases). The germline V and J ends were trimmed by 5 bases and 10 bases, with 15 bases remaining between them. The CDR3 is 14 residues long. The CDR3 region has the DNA TGTGCCAGCAGTCCCAGGGTTGGGAGATCACCCCTCCACTTT. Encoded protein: CASSPRVGRSPLHF.

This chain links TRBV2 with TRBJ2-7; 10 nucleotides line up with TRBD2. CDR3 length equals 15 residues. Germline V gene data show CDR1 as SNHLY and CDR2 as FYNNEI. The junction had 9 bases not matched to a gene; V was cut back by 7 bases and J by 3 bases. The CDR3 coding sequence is TGTGCCAGCACCGATGGGGCTAGCGGGAGCTACGAGCAGTACTTC. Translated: CASTDGASGSYEQYF.

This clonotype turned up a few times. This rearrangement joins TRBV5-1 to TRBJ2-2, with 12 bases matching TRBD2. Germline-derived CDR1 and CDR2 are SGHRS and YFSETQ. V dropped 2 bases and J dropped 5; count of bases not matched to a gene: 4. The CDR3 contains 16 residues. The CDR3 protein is CASSLRTSGKTGELFF. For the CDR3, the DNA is TGCGCCAGCAGCTTAAGGACTAGCGGGAAGACCGGGGAGCTGTTTTTT. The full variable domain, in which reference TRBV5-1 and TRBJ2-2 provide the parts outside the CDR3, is KAGVTQTPRYLIKTRGQQVTLSCSPISGHRSVSWYQQTPGQGLQFLFEYFSETQRNKGNFPGRFSGRQFSNSRSEMNVSTLELGDSALYLCASSLRTSGKTGELFFGEGSRLTVL.

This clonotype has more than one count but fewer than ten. The DNA of the CDR3 is TGCGCCAGCACCCGGACGGATACTATGAACACTGAAGCTTTCTTT. As protein: CASTRTDTMNTEAFF. The rearrangement uses TRBV4-3 and TRBJ1-1; D uncertain. V gave up 7 bases and J gave up 0 bases, with 15 bases separating them. In germline, CDR1 is LGHNA, CDR2 YSLEER. This CDR3 spans 15 amino acids.

The CDR3 DNA is TGTGCCAGCAGCTTAGATCCGGGACAGTTTGAGGGGACCCAGTACTTC. Amino acids: CASSLDPGQFEGTQYF. The chain is built from TRBV11-2 and TRBJ2-5, with 7 nucleotides matching TRBD1. V lost 0 bases to trimming and J lost 7 bases; unmatched junction nucleotides: 11. CDR1 and CDR2 (germline): SGHAT, FQNNGV. CDR3 length: 16 amino acids.

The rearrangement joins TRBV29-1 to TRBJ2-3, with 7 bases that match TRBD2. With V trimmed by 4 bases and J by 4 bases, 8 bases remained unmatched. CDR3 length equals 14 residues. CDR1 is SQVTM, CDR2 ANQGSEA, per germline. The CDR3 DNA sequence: TGCAGCGTTGCCCTAGCGGTAGGGTCAGATACGCAGTATTTT. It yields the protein CSVALAVGSDTQYF.

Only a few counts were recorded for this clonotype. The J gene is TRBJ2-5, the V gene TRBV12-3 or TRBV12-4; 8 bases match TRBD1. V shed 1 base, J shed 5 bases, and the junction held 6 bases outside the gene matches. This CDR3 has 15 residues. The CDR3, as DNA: TGTGCCAGCAGTTTAGACGGACAGGGATGGGAGACCCAGTACTTC. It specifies CASSLDGQGWETQYF.